This T cell receptor (beta chain) was identified in a study of technical replicates of blood from several donors. Only in-frame clones appear in the TCRdb table, and some are missing; sequencing was by immunoSEQ multiplex PCR. The sample lists about 49,000 clones; 80% to 95% were seen once. The CDR3 spans 11 residues. The V and J ends lost 5 bases and 10 bases respectively, with 10 bases between them. CDR1 and CDR2 from the germline V gene are SGHDT and YYEEEE. The sample taken for sequencing was PBMCs. The source is a human donor in good health. Some clones in this sample may be carry-over from other donors' samples. The chain is built from TRBV5-6 and TRBJ1-3; no clear D gene. The CDR3 nucleotides read TGTGCCAGCAGTTCCGGTGCAACCATATATTTT. Encoded protein: CASSSGATIYF.